This TCR beta chain was observed in a study of prognosis after radiotherapy for stage I lung cancer. Overall study: The study enrolled patients with stage I non-small cell lung cancer between early 2018 and 2019. Radiotherapy was SBRT in 3 to 5 fractions with a biologically effective dose of at least 100 Gy.

This clonotype was seen ten or more times. Its antigen is undetermined. Genomic DNA yielded TCR beta CDR3, amplified by two-round multiplex PCR. Gene-specific TRBV and TRBJ primers were used in PCR round one. A single record per CDR3 protein comes from TCRdb applying MiXCR to the multiplex PCR reads. The repertoire holds roughly 15,000 distinct CDR3 sequences, around a third seen once, with nearly 25% in the top ten. A volume of roughly 5.8 milliliters of peripheral blood was collected by draw at each of two time points. CDR3 size: 15 residues. V shed 4 bases and J 3 bases; nucleotides not matched to a gene: 6. Germline CDR1 is MNHEY and CDR2 is SVGEGT. General observations from the study: In patients with versus without metastases, TRBV and TRBJ gene usage reportedly differed.

This sequence joins TRBV6-2 or TRBV6-3 and TRBJ2-3, with TRBD2 identical over 8 bases. Sample: PBMCs, taken before or after stereotactic body radiation therapy (not recorded which). The TCR sequence derives from a donor aged 50 or older with non-small cell lung cancer. The DNA of the CDR3 is TGTGCCAGCAGTTTACTAGCGGAGGGGACAGATACGCAGTATTTT. Residues: CASSLLAEGTDTQYF.